This T cell receptor (beta chain) emerged from a study of neurological immune-mediated disorders. TCRdb re-derived calls from the 5' RACE reads in MiXCR, one entry per CDR3 protein. The data show about 55,000 distinct CDR3 sequences, less than 5% seen once. The trim removed 7 bases at V and 2 bases at J, leaving 15 bases unmatched. The CDR3 sequence is 18 residues long. Germline lookup yields CDR1 MNHNS and CDR2 SASEGT. The chain combines TRBV6-1 with TRBJ2-1; 9 bases are shared with TRBD1. Specimen: PBMCs. The sequence derives from a man aged 50 or older with multiple sclerosis. CDR3 sequence reads: CASMGPQTGGRAYNEQFF. For the CDR3, the DNA is TGTGCCAGCATGGGCCCGCAAACAGGGGGCCGGGCCTACAATGAGCAGTTCTTC.